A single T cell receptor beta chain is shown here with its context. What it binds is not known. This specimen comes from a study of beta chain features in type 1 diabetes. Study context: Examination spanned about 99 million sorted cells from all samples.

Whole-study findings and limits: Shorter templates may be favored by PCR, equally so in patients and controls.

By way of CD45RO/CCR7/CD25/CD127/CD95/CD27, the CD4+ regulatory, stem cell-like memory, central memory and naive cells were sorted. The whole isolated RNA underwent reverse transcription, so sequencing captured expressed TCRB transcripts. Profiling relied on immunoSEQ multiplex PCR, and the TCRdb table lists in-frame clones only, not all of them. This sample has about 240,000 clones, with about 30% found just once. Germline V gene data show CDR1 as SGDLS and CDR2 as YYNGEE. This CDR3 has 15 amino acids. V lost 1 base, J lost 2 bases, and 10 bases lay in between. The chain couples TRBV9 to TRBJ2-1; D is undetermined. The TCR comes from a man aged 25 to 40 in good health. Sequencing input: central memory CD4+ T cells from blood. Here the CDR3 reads CASSVWSEAYNEQFF. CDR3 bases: TGTGCCAGCAGCGTATGGAGCGAAGCCTACAATGAGCAGTTCTTC.